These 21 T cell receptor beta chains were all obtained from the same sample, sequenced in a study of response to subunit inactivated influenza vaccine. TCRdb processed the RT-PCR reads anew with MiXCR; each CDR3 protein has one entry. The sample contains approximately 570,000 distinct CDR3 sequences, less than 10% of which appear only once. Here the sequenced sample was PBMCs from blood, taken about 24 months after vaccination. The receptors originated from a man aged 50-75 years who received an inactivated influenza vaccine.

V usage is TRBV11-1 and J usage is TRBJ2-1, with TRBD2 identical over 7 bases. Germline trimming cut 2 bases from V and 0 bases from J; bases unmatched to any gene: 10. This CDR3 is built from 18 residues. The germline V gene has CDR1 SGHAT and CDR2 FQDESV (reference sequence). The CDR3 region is CASSLKFGLAVSYNEQFF. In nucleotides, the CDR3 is TGTGCCAGCAGCTTAAAATTCGGTCTAGCGGTCTCCTACAATGAGCAGTTCTTC. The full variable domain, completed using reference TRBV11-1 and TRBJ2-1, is EAEVAQSPRYKITEKSQAVAFWCDPISGHATLYWYRQILGQGPELLVQFQDESVVDDSQLPKDRFSAERLKGVDSTLKIQPAELGDSAMYLCASSLKFGLAVSYNEQFFGPGTRLTVL.

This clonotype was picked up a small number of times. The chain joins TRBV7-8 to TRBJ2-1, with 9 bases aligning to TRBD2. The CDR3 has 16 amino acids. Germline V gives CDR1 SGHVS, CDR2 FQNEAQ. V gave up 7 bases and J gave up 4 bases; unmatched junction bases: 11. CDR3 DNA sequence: TGTGCCAGCAACCCTCGATGGACTAGCGAATACAATGAGCAGTTCTTC. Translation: CASNPRWTSEYNEQFF.

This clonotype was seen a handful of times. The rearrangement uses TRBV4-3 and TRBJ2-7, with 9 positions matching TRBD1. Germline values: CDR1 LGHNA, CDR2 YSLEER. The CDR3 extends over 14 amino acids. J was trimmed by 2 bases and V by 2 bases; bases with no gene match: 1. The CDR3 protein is CASSQWDRAYEQYF. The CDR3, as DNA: TGCGCCAGCAGCCAATGGGACAGGGCCTACGAGCAGTACTTC.

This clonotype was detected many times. CDR3 region: CSGYTSSGSLNTQYF. CDR3 DNA sequence: TGCAGCGGCTATACCTCTAGCGGGAGTTTGAATACGCAGTATTTT. The genes are TRBV29-1 and TRBJ2-3; TRBD2 aligns across 10 bases. Losses at the gene ends were 7 bases for V and 7 bases for J; bases not matched to a gene: 14. The CDR3 contains 15 residues. Germline V gene sequence: CDR1 SQVTM, CDR2 ANQGSEA.

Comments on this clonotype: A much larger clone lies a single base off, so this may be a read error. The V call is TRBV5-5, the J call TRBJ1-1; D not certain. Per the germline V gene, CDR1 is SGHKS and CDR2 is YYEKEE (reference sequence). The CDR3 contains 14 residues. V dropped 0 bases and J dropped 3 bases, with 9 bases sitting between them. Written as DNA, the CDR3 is TGTGCCAGCAGCTTGGGGGCATCGGACACTGAAGCTTTCTTT. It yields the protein CASSLGASDTEAFF.

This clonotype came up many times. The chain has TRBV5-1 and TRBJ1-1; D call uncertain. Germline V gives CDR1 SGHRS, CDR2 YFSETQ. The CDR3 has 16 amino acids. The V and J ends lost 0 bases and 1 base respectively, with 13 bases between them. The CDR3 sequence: CASSLGQVRENTEAFF. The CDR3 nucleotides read TGCGCCAGCAGCTTGGGTCAGGTTCGGGAGAACACTGAAGCTTTCTTT.

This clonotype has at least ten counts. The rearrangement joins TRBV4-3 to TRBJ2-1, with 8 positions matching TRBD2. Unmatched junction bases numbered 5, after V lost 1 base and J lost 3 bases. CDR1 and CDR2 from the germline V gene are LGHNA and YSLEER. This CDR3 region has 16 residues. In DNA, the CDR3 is TGCGCCAGCAGCCAAGTCGGGGGGGGGATCTACAATGAGCAGTTCTTC. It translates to CASSQVGGGIYNEQFF.

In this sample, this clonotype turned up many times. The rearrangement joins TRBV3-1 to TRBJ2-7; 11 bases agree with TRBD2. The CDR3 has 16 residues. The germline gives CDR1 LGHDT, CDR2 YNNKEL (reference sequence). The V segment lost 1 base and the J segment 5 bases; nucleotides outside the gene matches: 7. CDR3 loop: CASSQVSSGGRHEQYF. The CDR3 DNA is TGTGCCAGCAGCCAAGTATCTAGCGGGGGGCGACACGAGCAGTACTTC.

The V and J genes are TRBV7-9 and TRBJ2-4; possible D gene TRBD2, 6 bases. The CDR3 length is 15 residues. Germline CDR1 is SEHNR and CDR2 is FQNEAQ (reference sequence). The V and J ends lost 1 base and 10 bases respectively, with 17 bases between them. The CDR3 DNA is TGTGCCAGCAGCTTAGGGTCTGGCGGGATGGGAATTCAGTACTTC. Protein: CASSLGSGGMGIQYF.

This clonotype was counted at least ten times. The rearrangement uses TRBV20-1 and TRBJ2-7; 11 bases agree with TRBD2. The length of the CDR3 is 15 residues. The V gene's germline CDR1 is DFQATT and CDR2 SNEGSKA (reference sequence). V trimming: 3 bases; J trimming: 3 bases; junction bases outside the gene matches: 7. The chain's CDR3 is CSAREGLAVNYEQYF. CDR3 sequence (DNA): TGCAGTGCTAGGGAGGGACTAGCGGTCAACTACGAGCAGTACTTC.

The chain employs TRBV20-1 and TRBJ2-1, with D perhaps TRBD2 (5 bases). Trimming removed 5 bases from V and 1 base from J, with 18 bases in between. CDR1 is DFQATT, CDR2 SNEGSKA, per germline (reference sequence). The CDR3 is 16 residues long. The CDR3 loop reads CSAQPPRDYSYNEQFF. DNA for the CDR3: TGCAGTGCTCAACCACCTCGGGATTATTCCTACAATGAGCAGTTCTTC.

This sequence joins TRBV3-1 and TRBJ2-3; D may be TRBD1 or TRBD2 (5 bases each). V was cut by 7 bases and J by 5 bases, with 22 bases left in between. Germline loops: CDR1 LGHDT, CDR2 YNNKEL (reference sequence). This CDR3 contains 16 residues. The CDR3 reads CASTLKRRGPGDTQYF. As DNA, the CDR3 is TGTGCCAGCACCCTCAAACGCCGGGGCCCAGGAGATACGCAGTATTTT.

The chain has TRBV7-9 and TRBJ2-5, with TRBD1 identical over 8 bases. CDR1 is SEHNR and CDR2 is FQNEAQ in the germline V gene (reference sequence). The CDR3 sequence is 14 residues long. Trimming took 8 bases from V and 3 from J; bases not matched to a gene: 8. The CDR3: CASGSGQGEETQYF. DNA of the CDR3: TGTGCCAGCGGATCAGGACAGGGCGAAGAGACCCAGTACTTC.

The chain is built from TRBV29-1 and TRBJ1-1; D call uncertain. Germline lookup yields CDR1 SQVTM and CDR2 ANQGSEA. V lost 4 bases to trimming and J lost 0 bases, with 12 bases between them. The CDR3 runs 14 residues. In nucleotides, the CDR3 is TGCAGCGTTGCCCCGAGGGCAGTGAACACTGAAGCTTTCTTT. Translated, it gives CSVAPRAVNTEAFF.

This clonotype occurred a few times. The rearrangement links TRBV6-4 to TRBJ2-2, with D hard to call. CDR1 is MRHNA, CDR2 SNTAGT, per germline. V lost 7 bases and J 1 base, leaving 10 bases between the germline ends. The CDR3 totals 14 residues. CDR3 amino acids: CASKLDGNTGELFF. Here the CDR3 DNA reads TGTGCCAGCAAGCTGGACGGGAACACCGGGGAGCTGTTTTTT.

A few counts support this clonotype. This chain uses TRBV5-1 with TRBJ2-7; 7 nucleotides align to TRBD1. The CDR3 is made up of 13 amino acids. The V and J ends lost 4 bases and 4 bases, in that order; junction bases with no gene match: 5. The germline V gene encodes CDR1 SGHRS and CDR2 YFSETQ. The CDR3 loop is CASSGGQVYEQYF. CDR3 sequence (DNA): TGCGCCAGCAGCGGCGGACAGGTTTACGAGCAGTACTTC.

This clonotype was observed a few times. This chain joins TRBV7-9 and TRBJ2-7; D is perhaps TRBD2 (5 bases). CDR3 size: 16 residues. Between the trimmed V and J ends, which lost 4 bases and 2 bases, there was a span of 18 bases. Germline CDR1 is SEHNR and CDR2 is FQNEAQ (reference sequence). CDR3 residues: CASSSLVGVLPYEQYF. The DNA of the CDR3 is TGTGCCAGCAGCTCCTTAGTGGGAGTGCTCCCCTACGAGCAGTACTTC.

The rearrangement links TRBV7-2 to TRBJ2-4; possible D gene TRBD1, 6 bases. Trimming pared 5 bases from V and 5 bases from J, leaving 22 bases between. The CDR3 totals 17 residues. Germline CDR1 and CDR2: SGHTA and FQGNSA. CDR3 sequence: CASSKERGRGTQNIQYF. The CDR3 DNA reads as TGTGCCAGCAGCAAAGAGAGGGGCAGGGGCACGCAAAACATTCAGTACTTC. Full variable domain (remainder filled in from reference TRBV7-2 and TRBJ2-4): GAGVSQSPSNKVTEKGKDVELRCDPISGHTALYWYRQSLGQGLEFLIYFQGNSAPDKSGLPSDRFSAERTGGSVSTLTIQRTQQEDSAVYLCASSKERGRGTQNIQYFGAGTRLSVL.

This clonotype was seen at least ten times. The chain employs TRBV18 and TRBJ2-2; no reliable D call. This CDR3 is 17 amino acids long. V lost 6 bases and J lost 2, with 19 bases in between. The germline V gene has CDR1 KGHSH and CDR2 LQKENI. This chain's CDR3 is CASSPRQSTLNTGELFF. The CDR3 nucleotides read TGTGCCAGCTCGCCTCGCCAGTCTACTTTAAACACCGGGGAGCTGTTTTTT.

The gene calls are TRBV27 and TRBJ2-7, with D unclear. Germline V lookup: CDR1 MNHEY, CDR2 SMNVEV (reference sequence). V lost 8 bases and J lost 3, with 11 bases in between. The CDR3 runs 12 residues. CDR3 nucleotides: TGTGCCAGCGGATTCGCAAACTACGAGCAGTACTTC. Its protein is CASGFANYEQYF.

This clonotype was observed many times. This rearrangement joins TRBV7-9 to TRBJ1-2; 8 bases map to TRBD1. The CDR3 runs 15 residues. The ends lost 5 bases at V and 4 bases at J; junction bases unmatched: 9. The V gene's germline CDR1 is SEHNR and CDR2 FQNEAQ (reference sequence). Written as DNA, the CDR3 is TGTGCCAGCAGCAGTGACCGGGACAGGAGCTATGGCTACACCTTC. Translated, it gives CASSSDRDRSYGYTF.